This TCR beta chain originates from a study of T-cell reconstitution after alpha-beta-depleted transplantation in children. Study observations and caveats: There were some patients whose high TCRbeta diversity at day 60 came from surviving recipient T cells and thymic progenitors. Hyperexpanded clones declined; after one year, newly produced T cells mostly supplied diversity.

CDR1 is SSHAT and CDR2 is FNYEAQ in the germline V gene (reference sequence). Between the trimmed V and J ends, which lost 1 base and 10 bases, there was a span of 14 bases. The CDR3 runs to 14 residues. This clonotype was seen at least ten times. Its antigen is unidentified. Preparation of the TCRbeta library used unique molecular identifiers. MiXCR, applied by TCRdb to the PCR reads, yields one record per CDR3 protein. The sample consists of 250,000 to 300,000 distinct CDR3 sequences, around a tenth of them appearing once. The sequencing used peripheral blood, collected 180 days after TCRalphabeta/CD19-depleted stem cell transplant. This chain uses TRBV7-7 with TRBJ2-1, with unresolved D. The clonotype comes from a male patient between 2 and 15 years old who had a stem cell transplant for chronic granulomatous disease, so the T cells may come from the graft donor. In DNA form, the CDR3 reads TGTGCCAGCAGCTTAGGGGGAAAGAATTCGGAGCAGTTCTTC. This codes for CASSLGGKNSEQFF.